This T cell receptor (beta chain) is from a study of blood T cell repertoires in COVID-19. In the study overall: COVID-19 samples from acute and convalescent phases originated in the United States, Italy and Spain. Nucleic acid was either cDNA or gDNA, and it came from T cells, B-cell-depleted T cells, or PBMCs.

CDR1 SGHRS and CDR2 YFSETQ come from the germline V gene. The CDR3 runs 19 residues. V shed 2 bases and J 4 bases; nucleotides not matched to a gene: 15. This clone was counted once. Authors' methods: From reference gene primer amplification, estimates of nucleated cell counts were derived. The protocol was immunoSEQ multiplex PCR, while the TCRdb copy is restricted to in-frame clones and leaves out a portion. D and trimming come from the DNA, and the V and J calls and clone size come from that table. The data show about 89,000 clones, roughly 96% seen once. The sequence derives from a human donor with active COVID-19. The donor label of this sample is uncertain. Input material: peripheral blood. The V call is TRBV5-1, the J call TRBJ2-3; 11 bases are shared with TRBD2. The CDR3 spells CASSFYTTSSGRASDTQYF. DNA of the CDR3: TGCGCCAGCAGCTTCTACACTACCAGTAGCGGGAGGGCCTCAGATACGCAGTATTTT. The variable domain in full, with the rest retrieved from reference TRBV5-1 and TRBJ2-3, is KAGVTQTPRYLIKTRGQQVTLSCSPISGHRSVSWYQQTPGQGLQFLFEYFSETQRNKGNFPGRFSGRQFSNSRSEMNVSTLELGDSALYLCASSFYTTSSGRASDTQYFGPGTRLTVL.